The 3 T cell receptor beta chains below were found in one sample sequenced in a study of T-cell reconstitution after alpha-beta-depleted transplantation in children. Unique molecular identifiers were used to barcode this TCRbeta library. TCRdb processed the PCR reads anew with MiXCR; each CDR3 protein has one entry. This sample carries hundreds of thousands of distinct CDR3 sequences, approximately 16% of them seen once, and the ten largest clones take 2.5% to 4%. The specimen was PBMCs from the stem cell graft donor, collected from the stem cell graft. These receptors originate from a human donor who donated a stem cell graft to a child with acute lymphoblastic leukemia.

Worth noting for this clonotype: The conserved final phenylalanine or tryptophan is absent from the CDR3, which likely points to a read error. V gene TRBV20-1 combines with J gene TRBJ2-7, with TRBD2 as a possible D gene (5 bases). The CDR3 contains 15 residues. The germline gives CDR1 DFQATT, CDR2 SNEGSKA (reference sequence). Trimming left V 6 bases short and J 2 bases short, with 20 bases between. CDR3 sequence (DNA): TGCAGTGCCAGGAACAAGAGGGTGGGCACCTACGAGCAGTACTCC. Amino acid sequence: CSARNKRVGTYEQYS.

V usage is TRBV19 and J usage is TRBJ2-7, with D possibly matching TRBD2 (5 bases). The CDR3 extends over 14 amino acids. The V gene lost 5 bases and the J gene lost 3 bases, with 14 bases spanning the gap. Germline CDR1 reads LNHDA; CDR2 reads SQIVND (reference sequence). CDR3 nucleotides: TGTGCCAGTAGTGGGGAGACAAGCCTCTACGAGCAGTACTTC. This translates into CASSGETSLYEQYF.

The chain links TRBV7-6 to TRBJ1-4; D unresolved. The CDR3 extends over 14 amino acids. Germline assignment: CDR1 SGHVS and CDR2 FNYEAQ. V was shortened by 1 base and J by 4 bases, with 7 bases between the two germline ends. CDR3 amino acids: CASSLGQDNEKLFF. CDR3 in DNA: TGTGCCAGCAGCTTAGGGCAGGATAATGAAAAACTGTTTTTT.